This entry concerns a single TCR beta chain. V lost 1 base and J 4 bases, leaving 4 bases between the germline ends. The CDR3 runs 13 residues. CDR1 is SGHTA and CDR2 is FQGTGA in the germline V gene. Here immunoSEQ multiplex PCR was the method, and the copy in TCRdb shows in-frame clones only, minus some. The table shows 30,000 to 45,000 clones, with 80% to 95% occurring only once. This entry comes from a study of T cell changes during pregnancy in multiple sclerosis. The sample consisted of CD8+ T cells from peripheral blood mononuclear cells, taken before pregnancy. The source is a female donor with multiple sclerosis, enrolled in a pregnancy study. V usage is TRBV7-3 and J usage is TRBJ2-2; no clear D gene. This CDR3 reads CASSLRATGELFF. In DNA form, the CDR3 reads TGTGCCAGCAGCTTAAGGGCCACCGGGGAGCTGTTTTTT.